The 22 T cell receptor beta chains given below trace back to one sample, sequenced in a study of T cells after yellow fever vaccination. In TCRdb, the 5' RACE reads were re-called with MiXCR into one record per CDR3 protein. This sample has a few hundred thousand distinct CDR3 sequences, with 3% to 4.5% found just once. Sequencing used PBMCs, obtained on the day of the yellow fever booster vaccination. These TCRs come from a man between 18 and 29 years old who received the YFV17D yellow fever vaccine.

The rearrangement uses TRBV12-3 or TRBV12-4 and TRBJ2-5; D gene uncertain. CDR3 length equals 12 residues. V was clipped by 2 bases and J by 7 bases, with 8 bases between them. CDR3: CASSLKVGTQYF. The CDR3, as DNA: TGTGCCAGCAGTTTAAAGGTCGGGACCCAGTACTTC.

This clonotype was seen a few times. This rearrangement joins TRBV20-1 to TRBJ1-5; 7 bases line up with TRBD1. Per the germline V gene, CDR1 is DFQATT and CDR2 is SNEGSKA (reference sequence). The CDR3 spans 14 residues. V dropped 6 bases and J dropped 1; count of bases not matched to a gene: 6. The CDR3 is CSAVTGSSNQPQHF. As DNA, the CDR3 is TGCAGTGCAGTGACAGGGAGCAGCAATCAGCCCCAGCATTTT.

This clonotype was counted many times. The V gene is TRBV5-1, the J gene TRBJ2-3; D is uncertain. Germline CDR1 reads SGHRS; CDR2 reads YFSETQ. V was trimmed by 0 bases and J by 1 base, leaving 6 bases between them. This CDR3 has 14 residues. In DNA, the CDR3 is TGCGCCAGCAGCTTGGTTATGGGCACAGATACGCAGTATTTT. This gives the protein CASSLVMGTDTQYF.

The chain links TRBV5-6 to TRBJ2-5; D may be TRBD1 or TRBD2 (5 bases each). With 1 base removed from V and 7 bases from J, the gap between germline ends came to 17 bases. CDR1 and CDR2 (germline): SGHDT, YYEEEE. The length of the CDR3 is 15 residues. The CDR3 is CASSLMGEPVRTQYF. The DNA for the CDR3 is TGTGCCAGCAGCTTGATGGGGGAGCCGGTCCGGACCCAGTACTTC.

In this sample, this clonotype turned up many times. The CDR3 bases are TGCGCCAGCAGCAGGACAGGAACGAGTATGGGTCCTGAAGCTTTCTTT. Translating gives CASSRTGTSMGPEAFF. V gene TRBV5-1 combines with J gene TRBJ1-1; 7 positions agree with TRBD1. CDR3 size: 16 residues. With V trimmed by 4 bases and J by 6 bases, 15 bases remained unmatched. Germline loops: CDR1 SGHRS, CDR2 YFSETQ.

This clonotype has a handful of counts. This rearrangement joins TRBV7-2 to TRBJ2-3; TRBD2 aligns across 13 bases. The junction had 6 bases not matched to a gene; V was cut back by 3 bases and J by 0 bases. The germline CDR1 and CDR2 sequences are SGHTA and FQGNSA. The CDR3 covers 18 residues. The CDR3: CASSFPGTSGASTDTQYF. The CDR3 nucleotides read TGTGCCAGCAGCTTTCCTGGGACTAGCGGGGCGAGCACAGATACGCAGTATTTT.

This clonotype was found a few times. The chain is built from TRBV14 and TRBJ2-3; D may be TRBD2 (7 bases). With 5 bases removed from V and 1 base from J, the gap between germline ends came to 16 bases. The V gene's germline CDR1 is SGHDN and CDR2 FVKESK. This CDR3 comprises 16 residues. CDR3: CASSYWGGRGTDTQYF. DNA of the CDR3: TGTGCCAGCAGCTACTGGGGGGGCAGAGGCACAGATACGCAGTATTTT.

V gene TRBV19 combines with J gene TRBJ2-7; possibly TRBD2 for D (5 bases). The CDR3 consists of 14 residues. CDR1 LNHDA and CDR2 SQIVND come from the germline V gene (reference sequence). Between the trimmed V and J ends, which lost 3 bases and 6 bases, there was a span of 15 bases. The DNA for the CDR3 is TGTGCCAGTAGTATCGCGCCGGGGTCAGCCGAGCAGTACTTC. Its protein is CASSIAPGSAEQYF.

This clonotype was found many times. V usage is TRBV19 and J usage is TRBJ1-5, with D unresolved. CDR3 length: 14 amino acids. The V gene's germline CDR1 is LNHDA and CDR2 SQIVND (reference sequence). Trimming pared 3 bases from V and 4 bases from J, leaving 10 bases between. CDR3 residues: CASSIGPRNQPQHF. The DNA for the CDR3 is TGTGCCAGTAGTATTGGCCCGCGGAATCAGCCCCAGCATTTT.

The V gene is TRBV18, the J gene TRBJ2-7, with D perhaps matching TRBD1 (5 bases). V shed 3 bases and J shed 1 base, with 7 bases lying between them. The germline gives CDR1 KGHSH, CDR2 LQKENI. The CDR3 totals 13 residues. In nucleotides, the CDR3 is TGTGCCAGCTCACCGGACAAGTCCTACGAGCAGTACGTC. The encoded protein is CASSPDKSYEQYV.

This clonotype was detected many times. The CDR3 DNA is TGTGCCATCACGAGTGGTCACCCCGGCGGGTCCGGGGAGCTGTTTTTT. Translated: CAITSGHPGGSGELFF. The chain recombines TRBV10-3 with TRBJ2-2; TRBD2 is a possible D gene (5 bases). This CDR3 comprises 16 residues. CDR1 is ENHRY and CDR2 is SYGVKD in the germline V gene. V was trimmed by 7 bases and J by 6 bases, leaving 21 bases between them.

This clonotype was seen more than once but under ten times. CDR3 bases: TGTGCCAGCGAGGGGACAGGGGGCTACGAGCAGTACTTC. This encodes CASEGTGGYEQYF. The rearrangement uses TRBV6-2 or TRBV6-3 and TRBJ2-7, with 11 bases that match TRBD1. V dropped 8 bases and J dropped 3; count of bases not matched to a gene: 3. From germline, CDR1 is MNHEY and CDR2 SVGEGT. The CDR3 has 13 amino acids.

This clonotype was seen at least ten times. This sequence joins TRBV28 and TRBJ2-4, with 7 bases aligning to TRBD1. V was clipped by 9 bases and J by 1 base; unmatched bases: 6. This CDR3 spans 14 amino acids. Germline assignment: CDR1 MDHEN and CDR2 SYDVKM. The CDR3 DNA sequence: TGTGCCAGTCTACAGACAGGGGCCAAAAACATTCAGTACTTC. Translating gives CASLQTGAKNIQYF.

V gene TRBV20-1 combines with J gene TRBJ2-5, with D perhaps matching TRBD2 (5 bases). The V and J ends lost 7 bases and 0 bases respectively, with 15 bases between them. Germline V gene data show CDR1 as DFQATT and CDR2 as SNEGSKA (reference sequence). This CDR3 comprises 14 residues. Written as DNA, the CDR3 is TGCAGTGGGCACCGCGACTATAACCAAGAGACCCAGTACTTC. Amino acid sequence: CSGHRDYNQETQYF.

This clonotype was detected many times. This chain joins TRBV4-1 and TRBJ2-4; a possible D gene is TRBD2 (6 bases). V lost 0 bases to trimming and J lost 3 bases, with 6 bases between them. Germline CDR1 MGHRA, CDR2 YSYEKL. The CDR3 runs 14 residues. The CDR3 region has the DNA TGCGCCAGCAGCCAAGAGGGGGGCAAAAACATTCAGTACTTC. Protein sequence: CASSQEGGKNIQYF.

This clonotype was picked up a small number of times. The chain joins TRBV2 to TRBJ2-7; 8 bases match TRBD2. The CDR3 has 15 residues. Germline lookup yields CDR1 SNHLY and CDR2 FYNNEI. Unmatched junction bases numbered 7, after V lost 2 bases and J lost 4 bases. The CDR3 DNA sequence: TGTGCCAGCAGTGAACCACAGCGGGGGAGTTACGAGCAGTACTTC. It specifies CASSEPQRGSYEQYF.

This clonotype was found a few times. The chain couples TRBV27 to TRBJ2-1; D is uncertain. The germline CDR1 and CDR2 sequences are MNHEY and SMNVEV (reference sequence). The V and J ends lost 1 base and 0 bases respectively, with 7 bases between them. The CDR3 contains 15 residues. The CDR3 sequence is CASSLWGSSYNEQFF. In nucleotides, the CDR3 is TGTGCCAGCAGTTTATGGGGAAGCTCCTACAATGAGCAGTTCTTC.

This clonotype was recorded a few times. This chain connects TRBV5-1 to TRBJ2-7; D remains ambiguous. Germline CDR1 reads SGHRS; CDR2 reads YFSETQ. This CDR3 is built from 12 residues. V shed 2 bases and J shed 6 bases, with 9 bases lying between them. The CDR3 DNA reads TGCGCCAGCAGCTTCCAGGACCTCGAGCAGTACTTC. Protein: CASSFQDLEQYF.

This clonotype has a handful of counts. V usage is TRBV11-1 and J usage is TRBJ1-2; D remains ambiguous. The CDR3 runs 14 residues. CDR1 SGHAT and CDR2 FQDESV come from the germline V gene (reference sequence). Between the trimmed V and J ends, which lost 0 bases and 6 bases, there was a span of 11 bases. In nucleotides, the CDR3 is TGTGCCAGCAGCTTAGCGCGCAGCCCCCATGGCTACACCTTC. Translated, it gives CASSLARSPHGYTF.

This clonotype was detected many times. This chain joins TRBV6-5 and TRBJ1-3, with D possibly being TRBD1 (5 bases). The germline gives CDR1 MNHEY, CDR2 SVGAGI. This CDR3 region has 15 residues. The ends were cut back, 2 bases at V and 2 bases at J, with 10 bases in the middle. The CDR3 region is CASSYGAFPGNTIYF. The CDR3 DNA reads TGTGCCAGCAGTTACGGGGCGTTCCCTGGAAACACCATATATTTT.

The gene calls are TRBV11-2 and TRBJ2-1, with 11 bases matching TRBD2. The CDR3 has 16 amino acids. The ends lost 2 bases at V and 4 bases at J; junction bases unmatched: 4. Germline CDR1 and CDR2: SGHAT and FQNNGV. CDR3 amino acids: CASSLPRLAGYNEQFF. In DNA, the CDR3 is TGTGCCAGCAGCTTACCCCGACTAGCGGGGTACAATGAGCAGTTCTTC.

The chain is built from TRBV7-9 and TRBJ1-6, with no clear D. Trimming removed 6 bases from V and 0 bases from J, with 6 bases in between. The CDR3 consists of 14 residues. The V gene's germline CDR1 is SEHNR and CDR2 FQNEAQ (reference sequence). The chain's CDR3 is CASRESSYNSPLHF. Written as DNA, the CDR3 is TGTGCCAGCAGGGAGAGCTCCTATAATTCACCCCTCCACTTT.